The text below deals with one T cell receptor beta chain. This record comes from a study of control samples from healthy donors and cancer patients. Sequencing used immunoSEQ multiplex PCR; TCRdb keeps in-frame clones, though not all of them. The sample lists 80,000 or so clones; about 93% were seen once. The CDR3 contains 15 residues. Germline V CDR1 and CDR2: SGHTA, FQGNSA. V lost 1 base and J lost 4, with 14 bases in between. This TCR derives from a woman in her thirties or forties in good health. V and J are TRBV7-2 and TRBJ2-7; D possibly corresponds to TRBD2 (5 bases). The sample was blood. Written as DNA, the CDR3 is TGTGCCAGCAGCTTAGAGCGGCGGCCGGGGTACGAGCAGTACTTC. Its translation is CASSLERRPGYEQYF.